This TCR beta chain was documented in a study of T cell responses to AZD1222 COVID-19 vaccine. About the research overall: Researchers grouped second doses given at about 4 or about 12 weeks into one pool. Study results and limitations: Unmutated variant regions are reportedly targeted by nearly half of spike-specific TCRs. Just a handful of people given AZD1222 tested seropositive at baseline.

Measured with immunoSEQ multiplex PCR; TCRdb has only the in-frame clones, and not every one. This sample has 90,000 to 120,000 clones, with roughly 87% found just once. With respect to this clone: Antigen specificity is unknown.

The sequencing used peripheral blood, collected on day 0 of AZD1222 vaccination. This TCR derives from an adult in good health.

The CDR3 is CASSDYRPANSPLHF. CDR3 coding DNA: TGTGCCAGCAGTGATTATAGGCCGGCGAATTCACCCCTCCACTTT. The chain joins TRBV2 to TRBJ1-6; D call uncertain. V was shortened by 3 bases and J by 7 bases, with 13 bases between the two germline ends. Germline CDR1 is SNHLY and CDR2 is FYNNEI. The CDR3 spans 15 residues.